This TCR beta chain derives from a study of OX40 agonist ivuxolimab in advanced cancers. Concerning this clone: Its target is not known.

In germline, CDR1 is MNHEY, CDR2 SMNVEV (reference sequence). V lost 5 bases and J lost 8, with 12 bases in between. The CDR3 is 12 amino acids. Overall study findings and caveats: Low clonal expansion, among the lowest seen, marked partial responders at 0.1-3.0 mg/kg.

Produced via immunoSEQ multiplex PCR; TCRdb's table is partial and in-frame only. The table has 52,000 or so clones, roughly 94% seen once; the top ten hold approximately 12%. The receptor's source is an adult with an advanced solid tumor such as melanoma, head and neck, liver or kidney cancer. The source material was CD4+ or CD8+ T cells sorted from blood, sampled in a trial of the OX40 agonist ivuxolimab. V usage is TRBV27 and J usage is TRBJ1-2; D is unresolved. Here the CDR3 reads CASSLDLRGYTF. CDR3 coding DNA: TGTGCCAGCAGTCTGGACTTACGCGGCTACACCTTC.